This TCR beta chain came from a study of blood T cell repertoires in COVID-19. The table came from immunoSEQ multiplex PCR; TCRdb's copy has only in-frame clones and leaves some out. The data show fewer than 450,000 clones, roughly 87% seen once. The CDR3 extends over 15 amino acids. Germline-derived CDR1 and CDR2 are SGHRS and YFSETQ. Germline trimming cut 2 bases from V and 7 bases from J; bases unmatched to any gene: 7. The sequence was obtained from a young woman who had recovered from COVID-19. This rearrangement joins TRBV5-1 to TRBJ1-4, with 8 bases fitting TRBD1. Sequencing input: PBMCs or T cells enriched from blood (not recorded which). For the CDR3, the DNA is TGCGCCAGCAGCTTATCAACAGGGGGTGGTGAAAAACTGTTTTTT. As protein: CASSLSTGGGEKLFF. Complete variable domain (other parts from reference TRBV5-1 and TRBJ1-4): KAGVTQTPRYLIKTRGQQVTLSCSPISGHRSVSWYQQTPGQGLQFLFEYFSETQRNKGNFPGRFSGRQFSNSRSEMNVSTLELGDSALYLCASSLSTGGGEKLFFGSGTQLSVL.